This TCR beta chain was captured by sequencing in a study of early T cells in non-severe SARS-CoV-2 infection (dated by TCRdb to the early 2020s). Regarding the research as a whole: Bulk RNA from unsorted whole blood was used for TCR sequencing, so alpha and beta chains could not be paired.

This was a case-control study nested in a cohort of healthcare workers in London, UK, who had nasopharyngeal swab PCR tests and blood samples taken every week. Healthcare workers were recruited during the week of the UK lockdown, between 23 and 31 March 2020, and followed weekly for up to 16 weeks. In regard to this clonotype: Its antigen has not been determined. No clone much larger than this one lies a single base away; base qualities are absent.

What the authors observed across the whole study: Matching against VDJdb was skewed toward anti-spike CD8 responses, likely underestimated virus-specific expansions, and missed private and CD4 specificities.

The library was made by 5' RACE. Sequencing instrument: NextSeq 500. In the TCR library protocol, unique molecular identifiers were attached to individual cDNA molecules to correct for PCR bias and sequencing error. Sequencing covered both TCR alpha and beta chains, and within each sample the abundances of alpha and beta sequences were tightly co-correlated. Per the source publication's procedure: V gene, J gene and CDR3 annotation of TCR sequences was performed with Decombinator V4. Expanded TCRs were defined as changing significantly between any two time points under a Poisson model with p below 0.0001. TCR abundances were normalised to the total number of TCRs sequenced in each sample and reported as counts per million. TRAV1-2 paired with TRAJ12, TRAJ20 or TRAJ33 defined MAIT TCRs, while TRAV10 paired with TRAJ18 defined iNKT TCRs. VDJdb, accessed 1 November 2021, was searched for CMV, EBV and SARS-CoV-2 annotated TCRs, excluding TCRs annotated for multiple antigens. TCRdb trimmed public reads at Q25 via fastp, called clones via MiXCR and kept in-frame beta chains. Records with the same CDR3 protein are collapsed into one entry carrying the most frequent genes and DNA. TCRdb, rather than the study authors, made the V and J calls. The sample table holds roughly 80,000 distinct CDR3 sequences, of which about 14% were seen once. Roughly 3% of the sample rests with the top ten.

The germline V gene encodes CDR1 SGHRS and CDR2 YFSETQ. From the cysteine through the phenylalanine, the CDR3 covers 14 amino acids. Only the CDR3 DNA is retained, 42 bases long and in frame from the first base. Between the V and J ends, shortened by 4 bases and 0 bases respectively, the junction contains 11 bases. The specimen was whole blood. The origin of this receptor is an adult who was a healthcare worker with PCR-confirmed SARS-CoV-2 infection or an uninfected control (not recorded which). Here the chain combines TRBV5-1 and TRBJ2-7, and possibly TRBD1, on 5 matching bases. CDR3 reads: CASSAQASSYEQYF. The nucleotide sequence is TGCGCCAGCAGCGCACAGGCCAGCTCCTACGAGCAGTACTTC.